Here is one T cell receptor (beta chain) with its context. Its antigen is not identified. The data are from a study of ipilimumab plus nivolumab after autologous stem cell transplantation. Background on the study: The myeloma cohort included high-risk transplant-naive patients and patients relapsing within 3 years of a first autologous transplant. Findings of the study overall: The authors say TCR, Treg and microbiome findings warrant further study.

CDR1 is SGDLS and CDR2 is YYNGEE in the germline V gene. The CDR3 contains 15 residues. V was cut by 0 bases and J by 1 base, with 7 bases left in between. Patients got ipilimumab 1 mg/kg beginning 14 to 28 days post-transplant. Patients received nivolumab 3 mg/kg at weeks 1, 4, 7, 10, then fortnightly to week 26. Clones were read by immunoSEQ multiplex PCR, and TCRdb kept only the in-frame ones, dropping some. The table includes some 41,000 clones, roughly 92% detected once. This sequence originates from a male donor with multiple myeloma. The chain carries TRBV9 and TRBJ1-4; no clear D. The sample was PBMCs, taken in a trial of ipilimumab plus nivolumab as post-transplant consolidation. CDR3 loop: CASSVGRVTNEKLFF. CDR3 DNA: TGTGCCAGCAGCGTAGGGAGGGTAACTAATGAAAAACTGTTTTTT.